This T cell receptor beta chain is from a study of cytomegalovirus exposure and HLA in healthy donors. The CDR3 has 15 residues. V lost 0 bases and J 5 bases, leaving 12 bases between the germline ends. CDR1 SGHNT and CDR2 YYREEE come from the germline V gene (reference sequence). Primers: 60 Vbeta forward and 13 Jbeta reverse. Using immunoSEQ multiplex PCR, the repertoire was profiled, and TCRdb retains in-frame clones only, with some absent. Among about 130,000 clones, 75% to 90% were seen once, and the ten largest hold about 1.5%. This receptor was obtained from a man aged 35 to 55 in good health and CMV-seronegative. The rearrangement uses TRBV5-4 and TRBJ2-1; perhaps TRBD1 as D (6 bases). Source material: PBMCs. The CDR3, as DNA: TGTGCCAGCAGCTTGGACAGGGTACGGCACAATGAGCAGTTCTTC. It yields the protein CASSLDRVRHNEQFF.